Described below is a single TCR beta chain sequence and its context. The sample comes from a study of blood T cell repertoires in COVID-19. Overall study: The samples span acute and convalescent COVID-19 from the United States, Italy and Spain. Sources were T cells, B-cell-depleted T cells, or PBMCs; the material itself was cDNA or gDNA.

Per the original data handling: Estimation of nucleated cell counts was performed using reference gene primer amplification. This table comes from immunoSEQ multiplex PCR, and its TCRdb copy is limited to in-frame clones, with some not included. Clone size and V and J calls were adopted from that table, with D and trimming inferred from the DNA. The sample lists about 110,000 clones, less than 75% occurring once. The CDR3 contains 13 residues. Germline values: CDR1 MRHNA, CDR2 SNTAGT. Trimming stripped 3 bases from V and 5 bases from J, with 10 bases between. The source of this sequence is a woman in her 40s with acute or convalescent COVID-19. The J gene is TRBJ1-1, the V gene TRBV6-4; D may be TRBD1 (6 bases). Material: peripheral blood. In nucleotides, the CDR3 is TGTGCCAGCAGTGAGGGCAGGGGTACTGAAGCTTTCTTT. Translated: CASSEGRGTEAFF.